This entry lists 22 T cell receptor beta chains sequenced from one sample in a study of blood T cell repertoires in COVID-19. Measured with immunoSEQ multiplex PCR; TCRdb has only the in-frame clones, and not every one. This table holds roughly 100,000 clones, around 73% found once. What was sequenced was peripheral blood. The receptors were gathered from a man between 60 and 75 years old with active or convalescent COVID-19.

V is TRBV6-2 or TRBV6-3 and J is TRBJ2-1; possibly TRBD2 for D (7 bases). Trimming removed 5 bases at V and 6 bases at J, with 17 bases between. Per the germline V gene, CDR1 is MNHEY and CDR2 is SVGEGT. CDR3 length equals 15 residues. The CDR3 nucleotides read TGTGCCAGCAGTCGCACAGGGAGGGCAACCAATGAGCAGTTCTTC. It codes for CASSRTGRATNEQFF.

J is TRBJ2-2 and V is TRBV7-6; 9 nucleotides line up with TRBD1. The germline CDR1 and CDR2 sequences are SGHVS and FNYEAQ. The CDR3 runs 15 residues. Trimming took 5 bases from V and 3 from J; bases not matched to a gene: 4. The DNA of the CDR3 is TGTGCCAGCAGCCACAGGGGGCAGGACACCGGGGAGCTGTTTTTT. It codes for CASSHRGQDTGELFF.

This sequence joins TRBV7-2 and TRBJ2-2; 13 bases map to TRBD2. CDR1 and CDR2 (germline): SGHTA, FQGNSA. V shed 5 bases, J shed 0 bases, and the junction held 3 bases outside the gene matches. The length of the CDR3 is 17 residues. In DNA, the CDR3 is TGTGCCAGCAGCCAACTAGCGGGAGGGCCGAACACCGGGGAGCTGTTTTTT. Translating gives CASSQLAGGPNTGELFF.

V and J are TRBV13 and TRBJ2-3, with TRBD2 matching 12 bases. J lost 2 bases, V lost 2 bases, and 8 bases had no gene match. CDR1 is PRHDT and CDR2 is FYEKMQ in the germline V gene (reference sequence). This CDR3 contains 18 residues. For the CDR3, the DNA is TGTGCCAGCAGCTTATCCTGGACTAGCGGGGTGCTCACAGATACGCAGTATTTT. Amino acids: CASSLSWTSGVLTDTQYF. The variable domain in full, completed from reference TRBV13 and TRBJ2-3, reads AAGVIQSPRHLIKEKRETATLKCYPIPRHDTVYWYQQGPGQDPQFLISFYEKMQSDKGSIPDRFSAQQFSDYHSELNMSSLELGDSALYFCASSLSWTSGVLTDTQYFGPGTRLTVL.

The chain carries TRBV18 and TRBJ1-2; TRBD1 might be the D (5 bases). This CDR3 region has 14 residues. The germline V gene has CDR1 KGHSH and CDR2 LQKENI. Trimming cost V 2 bases and J 1 base, with 8 bases left between them. The CDR3 nucleotides read TGTGCCAGCTCACCAGGGGCGAATAACTATGGCTACACCTTC. Translation: CASSPGANNYGYTF.

The V call is TRBV24-1, the J call TRBJ1-2, with unresolved D. The V gene's germline CDR1 is KGHDR and CDR2 SFDVKD. The CDR3 sequence is 14 residues long. With 4 bases removed from V and 2 bases from J, the gap between germline ends came to 10 bases. CDR3 sequence (DNA): TGTGCCACCAGTGACCCGACACTGAACTATGGCTACACCTTC. Amino acids: CATSDPTLNYGYTF.

V and J are TRBV18 and TRBJ2-3; 10 bases align to TRBD1. Germline loops: CDR1 KGHSH, CDR2 LQKENI. V lost 6 bases, J lost 5 bases, and 8 bases stayed unmatched. This CDR3 comprises 15 residues. CDR3 sequence (DNA): TGTGCCAGCTCCCGGGACAGGGGAGCTGTAGATACGCAGTATTTT. This encodes CASSRDRGAVDTQYF.

The chain uses TRBV9 and TRBJ2-3, with D perhaps TRBD2 (6 bases). Trimming shortened V by 0 bases and J by 4 bases, and 9 bases separated the two germline ends. Germline CDR1 SGDLS, CDR2 YYNGEE. The CDR3 loop spans 14 amino acids. DNA of the CDR3: TGTGCCAGCAGCGTAGAAACGGGAGCAGATACGCAGTATTTT. Its protein product is CASSVETGADTQYF.

CDR3 sequence (DNA): TGTGCCAGCAGTTCCTTTCCGGGACAGGGTATGTTGGCTTTCTTT. It yields the protein CASSSFPGQGMLAFF. The chain links TRBV28 to TRBJ1-1; the match to TRBD1 covers 9 bases. From germline, CDR1 is MDHEN and CDR2 SYDVKM. CDR3 length: 15 residues. J lost 11 bases, V lost 4 bases, and 14 bases had no gene match.

V usage is TRBV4-1 and J usage is TRBJ2-1; TRBD2 matches 15 bases. Germline CDR1 is MGHRA and CDR2 is YSYEKL. With V trimmed by 7 bases and J by 2 bases, 12 bases remained unmatched. The CDR3 loop spans 19 amino acids. The CDR3 nucleotides read TGCGCCAGCACCAAAGCCGGACTAGCGGGAGGGGGAACCTACAATGAGCAGTTCTTC. It encodes CASTKAGLAGGGTYNEQFF.

DNA for the CDR3: TGTGCCACCGGGGACAGGGGACAAGCGGCCTCCTACAATGAGCAGTTCTTC. Protein product: CATGDRGQAASYNEQFF. The V call is TRBV15, the J call TRBJ2-1, with 10 positions matching TRBD1. CDR1 LNHNV and CDR2 YYDKDF come from the germline V gene (reference sequence). After removal of 8 bases from V and 0 bases from J, the junction contained 10 bases not matched to a gene. This CDR3 is 17 amino acids long.

This sequence joins TRBV28 and TRBJ2-7; D may be TRBD2 (5 bases). The length of the CDR3 is 15 residues. In germline, CDR1 is MDHEN, CDR2 SYDVKM. Trimming removed 4 bases from V and 7 bases from J, with 20 bases in between. As DNA, the CDR3 is TGTGCCAGCAGTTCCTCCGGGGTAGGTCGGAGAGAGCAGTACTTC. Its translation: CASSSSGVGRREQYF.

This clone occurred once. The gene calls are TRBV7-2 and TRBJ1-2; TRBD1 matches 7 bases. Germline CDR1 reads SGHTA; CDR2 reads FQGNSA. V shed 5 bases and J 4 bases; nucleotides not matched to a gene: 4. CDR3 length equals 13 residues. The CDR3 DNA reads as TGTGCCAGCAGCGCCGGGACAGTCTATGGCTACACCTTC. Protein: CASSAGTVYGYTF. Supplemented by reference TRBV7-2 and TRBJ1-2, the full variable domain reads GAGVSQSPSNKVTEKGKDVELRCDPISGHTALYWYRQSLGQGLEFLIYFQGNSAPDKSGLPSDRFSAERTGGSVSTLTIQRTQQEDSAVYLCASSAGTVYGYTFGSGTRLTVV.

This chain uses TRBV5-1 with TRBJ2-1; tentatively, D is TRBD1 (7 bases). The CDR3 sequence is 15 residues long. The V gene lost 4 bases and the J gene lost 10 bases, with 21 bases spanning the gap. The germline CDR1 and CDR2 sequences are SGHRS and YFSETQ. DNA of the CDR3: TGCGCCAGCAGCGTCTTACAGGGGATGGGGGGAGAGCAGTTCTTC. Its translation is CASSVLQGMGGEQFF.

The chain joins TRBV30 to TRBJ1-2; D is undetermined. The V gene's germline CDR1 is GTSNPN and CDR2 SVGIG (reference sequence). This CDR3 has 13 amino acids. The V end lost 2 bases, the J end lost 4 bases, and 11 bases lay between the germline ends. CDR3 loop: CAWSLAGSYGYTF. The CDR3 DNA follows: TGTGCCTGGAGTCTAGCAGGCAGCTATGGCTACACCTTC.

This clone has only one observation. One end of the junction does not line up with germline, which may come from a read error. V usage is TRBV19 and J usage is TRBJ1-5; perhaps TRBD1 as D (5 bases). CDR1 is LNHDA and CDR2 is SQIVND in the germline V gene (reference sequence). This CDR3 is 14 amino acids long. The CDR3 reads CACSIPGPGGPQHF. The CDR3 DNA follows: TGTGCCTGTAGTATACCGGGACCGGGGGGGCCCCAGCATTTT.

This clone is a singleton in its sample. The genes are TRBV9 and TRBJ2-1, with 9 positions matching TRBD2. With V trimmed by 6 bases and J by 1 base, 5 bases remained unmatched. CDR1 is SGDLS, CDR2 YYNGEE, per germline. This CDR3 is built from 15 residues. The CDR3 here is CASNLAGVSYNEQFF. Here the CDR3 DNA reads TGTGCCAGCAATTTAGCGGGAGTATCCTACAATGAGCAGTTCTTC.

The chain couples TRBV5-4 to TRBJ2-1, with 7 bases that match TRBD2. The germline V gene encodes CDR1 SGHNT and CDR2 YYREEE (reference sequence). V lost 4 bases, J lost 8 bases, and 9 bases stayed unmatched. The CDR3 is made up of 14 amino acids. CDR3 region: CASSAGLGTDEQFF. The CDR3 DNA is TGTGCCAGCAGCGCCGGACTAGGTACGGATGAGCAGTTCTTC.

Details on this clone: At one end the junction does not follow the germline gene, possibly because of a read error. The rearrangement links TRBV7-7 to TRBJ2-1; 9 bases fit TRBD2. The CDR3 consists of 16 residues. Germline V gene lookup returns CDR1 SSHAT and CDR2 FNYEAQ (reference sequence). CDR3 amino acids: CASSPGVAGAYNEQFF. In DNA form, the CDR3 reads TGTGCTAGCAGCCCCGGGGTAGCGGGAGCCTACAATGAGCAGTTCTTC.

CDR3 DNA sequence: TGTGCCAGCAGTTACGTACAGGGCTACACCTTC. As protein: CASSYVQGYTF. The V gene is TRBV6-2 or TRBV6-3, the J gene TRBJ1-2; no clear D. The germline V gene has CDR1 MNHEY and CDR2 SVGEGT. The CDR3 is made up of 11 amino acids. Between the trimmed V and J ends, which lost 2 bases and 8 bases, there was a span of 6 bases.

This clone occurred a few times. Here the CDR3 reads CASSLSPGTDTQYF. The DNA for the CDR3 is TGCGCCAGCAGCTTGTCCCCCGGGACAGATACGCAGTATTTT. This sequence joins TRBV5-1 and TRBJ2-3; D gene unclear. Per the germline V gene, CDR1 is SGHRS and CDR2 is YFSETQ. The V end was cut by 1 base, the J end by 3 bases, with 9 bases between. The length of the CDR3 is 14 residues.

J is TRBJ2-7 and V is TRBV28, with 7 nucleotides matching TRBD1. This CDR3 has 15 residues. CDR1 is MDHEN, CDR2 SYDVKM, per germline. The ends lost 0 bases at V and 5 bases at J; junction bases unmatched: 7. CDR3 protein: CASSLWAGGADEQYF. DNA of the CDR3: TGTGCCAGCAGTTTATGGGCAGGGGGAGCGGACGAGCAGTACTTC.